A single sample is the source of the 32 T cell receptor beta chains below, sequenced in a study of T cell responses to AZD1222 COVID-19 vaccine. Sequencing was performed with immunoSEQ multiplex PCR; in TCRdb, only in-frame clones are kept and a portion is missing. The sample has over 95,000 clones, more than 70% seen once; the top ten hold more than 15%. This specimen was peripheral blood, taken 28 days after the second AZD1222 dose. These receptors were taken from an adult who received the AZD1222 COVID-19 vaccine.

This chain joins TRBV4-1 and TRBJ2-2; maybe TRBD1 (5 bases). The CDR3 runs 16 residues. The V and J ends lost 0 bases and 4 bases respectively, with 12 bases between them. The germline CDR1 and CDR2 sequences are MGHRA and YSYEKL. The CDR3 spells CASSQDPARATGELFF. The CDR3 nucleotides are TGCGCCAGCAGCCAAGATCCCGCCAGGGCCACCGGGGAGCTGTTTTTT.

DNA for the CDR3: TGTGCCAGCAGAGGCGAGGGCGAGCAGTACTTC. Residues: CASRGEGEQYF. V gene TRBV6-5 combines with J gene TRBJ2-7; TRBD2 is a possible D gene (5 bases). The CDR3 is 11 amino acids. V gave up 6 bases and J gave up 6 bases, with 9 bases separating them. CDR1 is MNHEY, CDR2 SVGAGI, per germline.

The CDR3 region is CAISESLVSSSRAFF. Here the CDR3 DNA reads TGTGCCATCAGTGAATCTTTGGTCAGCAGCTCGAGGGCTTTCTTT. The rearrangement uses TRBV10-3 and TRBJ1-1; unclear D gene. Germline V lookup: CDR1 ENHRY, CDR2 SYGVKD. CDR3 size: 15 residues. Trimming took off 3 bases at V and 11 bases at J, with 22 bases between the two ends.

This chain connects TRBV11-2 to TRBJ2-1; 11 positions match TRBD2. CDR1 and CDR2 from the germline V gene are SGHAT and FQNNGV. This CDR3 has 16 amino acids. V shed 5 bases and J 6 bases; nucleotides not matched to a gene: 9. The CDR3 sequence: CASSPTGLAVLNEQFF. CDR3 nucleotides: TGTGCCAGCAGCCCTACGGGACTAGCGGTTCTCAATGAGCAGTTCTTC.

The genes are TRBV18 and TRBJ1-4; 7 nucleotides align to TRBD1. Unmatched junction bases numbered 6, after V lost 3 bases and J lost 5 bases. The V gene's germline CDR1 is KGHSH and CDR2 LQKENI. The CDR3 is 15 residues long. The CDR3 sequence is CASSPSTGRNEKLFF. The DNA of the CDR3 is TGTGCCAGCTCACCCTCGACAGGGAGGAATGAAAAACTGTTTTTT.

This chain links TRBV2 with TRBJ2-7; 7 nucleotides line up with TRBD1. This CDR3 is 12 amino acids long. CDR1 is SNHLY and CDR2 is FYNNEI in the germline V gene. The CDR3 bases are TGTGCCAGCAGCCTAACCGGGACAGACTTCTTCGTA. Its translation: CASSLTGTDFFV.

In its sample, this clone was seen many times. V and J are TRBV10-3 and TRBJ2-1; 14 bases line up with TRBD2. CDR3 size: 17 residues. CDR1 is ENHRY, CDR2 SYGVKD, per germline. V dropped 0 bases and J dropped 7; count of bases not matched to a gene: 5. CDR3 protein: CAISESMGLAGANEQFF. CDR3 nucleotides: TGTGCCATCAGTGAGTCGATGGGACTAGCGGGAGCTAATGAGCAGTTCTTC.

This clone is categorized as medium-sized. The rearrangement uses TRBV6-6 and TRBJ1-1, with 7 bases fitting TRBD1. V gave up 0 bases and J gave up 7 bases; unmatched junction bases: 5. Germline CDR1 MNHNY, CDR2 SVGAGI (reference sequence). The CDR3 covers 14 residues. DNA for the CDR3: TGTGCCAGCAGTTACTCAGACGGGACAGATGAAGCTTTCTTT. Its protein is CASSYSDGTDEAFF.

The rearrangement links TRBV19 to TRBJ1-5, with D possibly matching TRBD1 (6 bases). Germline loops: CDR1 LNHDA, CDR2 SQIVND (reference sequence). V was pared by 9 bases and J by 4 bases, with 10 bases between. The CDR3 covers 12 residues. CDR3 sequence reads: CASRGWNQPQHF. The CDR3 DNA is TGTGCCAGCAGGGGTTGGAATCAGCCCCAGCATTTT.

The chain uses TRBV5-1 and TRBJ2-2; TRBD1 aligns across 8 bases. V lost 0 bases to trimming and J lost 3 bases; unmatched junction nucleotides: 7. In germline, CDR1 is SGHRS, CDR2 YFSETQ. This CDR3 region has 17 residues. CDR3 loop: CASSLESRDRHTGELFF. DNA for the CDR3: TGCGCCAGCAGCTTGGAATCCCGGGACAGGCACACCGGGGAGCTGTTTTTT. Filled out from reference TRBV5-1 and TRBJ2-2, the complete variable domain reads KAGVTQTPRYLIKTRGQQVTLSCSPISGHRSVSWYQQTPGQGLQFLFEYFSETQRNKGNFPGRFSGRQFSNSRSEMNVSTLELGDSALYLCASSLESRDRHTGELFFGEGSRLTVL.

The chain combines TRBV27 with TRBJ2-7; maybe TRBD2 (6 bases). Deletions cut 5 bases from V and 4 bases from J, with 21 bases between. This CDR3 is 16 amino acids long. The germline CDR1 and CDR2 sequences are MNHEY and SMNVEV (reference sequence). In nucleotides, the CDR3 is TGTGCCAGCAGTCCGTCAATCGGCGGGGCCACATACGAGCAGTACTTC. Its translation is CASSPSIGGATYEQYF.

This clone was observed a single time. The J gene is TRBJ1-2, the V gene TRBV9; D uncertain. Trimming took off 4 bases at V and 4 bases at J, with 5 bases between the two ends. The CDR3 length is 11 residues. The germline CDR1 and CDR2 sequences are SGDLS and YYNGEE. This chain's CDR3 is CASSQSYGYTF. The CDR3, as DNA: TGTGCCAGCAGCCAATCCTATGGCTACACCTTC.

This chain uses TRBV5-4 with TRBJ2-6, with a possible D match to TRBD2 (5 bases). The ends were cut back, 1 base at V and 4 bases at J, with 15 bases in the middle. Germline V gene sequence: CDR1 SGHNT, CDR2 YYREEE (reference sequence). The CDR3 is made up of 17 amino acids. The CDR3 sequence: CASSLRLTGSGANVLTF. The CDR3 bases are TGTGCCAGCAGCTTGCGGCTCACGGGATCAGGGGCCAACGTCCTGACTTTC.

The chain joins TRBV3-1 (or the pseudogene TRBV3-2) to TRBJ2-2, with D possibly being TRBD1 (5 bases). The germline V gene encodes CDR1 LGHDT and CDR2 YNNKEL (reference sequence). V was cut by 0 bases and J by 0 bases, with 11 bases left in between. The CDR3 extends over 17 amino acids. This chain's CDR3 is CASSQDPPRANTGELFF. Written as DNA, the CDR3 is TGTGCCAGCAGCCAAGATCCCCCCAGGGCGAACACCGGGGAGCTGTTTTTT.

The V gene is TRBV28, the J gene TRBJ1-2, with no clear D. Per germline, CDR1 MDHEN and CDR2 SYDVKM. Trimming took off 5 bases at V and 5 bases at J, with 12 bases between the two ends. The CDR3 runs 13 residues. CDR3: CASSPRRIYGYTF. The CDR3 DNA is TGTGCCAGCAGTCCGAGAAGGATTTATGGCTACACCTTC.

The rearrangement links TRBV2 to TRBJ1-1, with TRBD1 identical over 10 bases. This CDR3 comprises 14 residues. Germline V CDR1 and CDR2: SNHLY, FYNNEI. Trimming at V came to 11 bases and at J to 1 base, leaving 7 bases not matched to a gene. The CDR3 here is CALGRDRGNTEAFF. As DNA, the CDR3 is TGTGCCCTTGGGAGGGACAGGGGGAACACTGAAGCTTTCTTT.

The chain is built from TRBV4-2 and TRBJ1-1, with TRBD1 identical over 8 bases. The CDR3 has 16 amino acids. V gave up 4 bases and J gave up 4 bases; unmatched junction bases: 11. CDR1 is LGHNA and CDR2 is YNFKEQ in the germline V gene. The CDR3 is CASSLDSGQASTEAFF. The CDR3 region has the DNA TGTGCCAGCAGCCTTGACTCGGGACAGGCAAGCACTGAAGCTTTCTTT.

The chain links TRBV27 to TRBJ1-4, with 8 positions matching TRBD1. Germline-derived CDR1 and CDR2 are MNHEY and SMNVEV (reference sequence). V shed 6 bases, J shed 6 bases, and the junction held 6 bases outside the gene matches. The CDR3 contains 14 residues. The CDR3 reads CASSTDRDYEKLFF. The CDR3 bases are TGTGCCAGCAGCACGGACAGGGACTATGAAAAACTGTTTTTT.

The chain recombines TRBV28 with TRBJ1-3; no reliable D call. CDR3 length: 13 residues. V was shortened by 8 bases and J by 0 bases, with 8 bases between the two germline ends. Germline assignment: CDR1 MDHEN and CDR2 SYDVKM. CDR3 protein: CASAGFSGNTIYF. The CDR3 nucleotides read TGTGCCAGCGCGGGATTCTCTGGAAACACCATATATTTT.

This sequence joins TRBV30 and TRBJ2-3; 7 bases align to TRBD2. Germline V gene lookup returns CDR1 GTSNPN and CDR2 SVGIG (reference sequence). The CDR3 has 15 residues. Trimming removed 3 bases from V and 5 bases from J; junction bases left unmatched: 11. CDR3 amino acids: CAWSPLGGRQDTQYF. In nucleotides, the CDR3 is TGTGCCTGGAGCCCTCTGGGCGGGAGACAAGATACGCAGTATTTT.

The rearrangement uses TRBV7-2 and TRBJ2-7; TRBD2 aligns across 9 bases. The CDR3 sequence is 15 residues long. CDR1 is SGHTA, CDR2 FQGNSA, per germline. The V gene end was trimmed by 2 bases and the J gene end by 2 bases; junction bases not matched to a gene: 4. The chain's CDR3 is CASSLSSGATYEQYF. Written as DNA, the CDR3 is TGTGCCAGCAGCTTATCTAGCGGGGCCACCTACGAGCAGTACTTC. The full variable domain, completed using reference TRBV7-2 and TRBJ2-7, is GAGVSQSPSNKVTEKGKDVELRCDPISGHTALYWYRQSLGQGLEFLIYFQGNSAPDKSGLPSDRFSAERTGGSVSTLTIQRTQQEDSAVYLCASSLSSGATYEQYFGPGTRLTVT.

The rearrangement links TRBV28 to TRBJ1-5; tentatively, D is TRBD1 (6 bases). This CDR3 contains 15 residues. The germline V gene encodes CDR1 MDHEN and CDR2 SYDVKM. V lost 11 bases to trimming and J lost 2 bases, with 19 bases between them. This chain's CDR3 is CAGAQGGKRNQPQHF. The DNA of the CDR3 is TGTGCCGGGGCTCAAGGGGGAAAACGCAATCAGCCCCAGCATTTT. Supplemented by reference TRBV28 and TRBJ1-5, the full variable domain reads DVKVTQSSRYLVKRTGEKVFLECVQDMDHENMFWYRQDPGLGLRLIYFSYDVKMKEKGDIPEGYSVSREKKERFSLILESASTNQTSMYLCAGAQGGKRNQPQHFGDGTRLSIL.

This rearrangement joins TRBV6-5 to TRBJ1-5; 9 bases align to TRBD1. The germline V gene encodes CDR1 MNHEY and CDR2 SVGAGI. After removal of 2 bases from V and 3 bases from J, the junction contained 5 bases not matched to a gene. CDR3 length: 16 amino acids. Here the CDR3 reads CASSYEGTGHNQPQHF. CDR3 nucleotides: TGTGCCAGCAGTTACGAGGGGACAGGGCACAATCAGCCCCAGCATTTT.

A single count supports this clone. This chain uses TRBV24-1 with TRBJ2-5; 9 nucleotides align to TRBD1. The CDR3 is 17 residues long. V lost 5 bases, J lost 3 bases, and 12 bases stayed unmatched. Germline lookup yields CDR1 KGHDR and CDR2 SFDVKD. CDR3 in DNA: TGTGCCACCAGTGGGGGGACAGGGATGTCCCGCGAAGAGACCCAGTACTTC. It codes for CATSGGTGMSREETQYF.

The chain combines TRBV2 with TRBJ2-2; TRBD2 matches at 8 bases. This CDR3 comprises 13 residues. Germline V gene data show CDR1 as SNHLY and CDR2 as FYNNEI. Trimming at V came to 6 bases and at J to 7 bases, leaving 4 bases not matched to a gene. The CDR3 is CASRGLVHGELFF. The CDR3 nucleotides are TGTGCCAGCAGGGGACTAGTTCACGGGGAGCTGTTTTTT.

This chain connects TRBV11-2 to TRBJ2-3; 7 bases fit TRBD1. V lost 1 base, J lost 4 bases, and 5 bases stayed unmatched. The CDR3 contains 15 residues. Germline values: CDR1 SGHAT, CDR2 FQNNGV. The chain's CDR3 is CASSLVRGSADTQYF. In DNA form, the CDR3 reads TGTGCCAGCAGCTTAGTCAGGGGGAGCGCAGATACGCAGTATTTT. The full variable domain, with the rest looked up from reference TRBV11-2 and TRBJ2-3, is EAGVAQSPRYKIIEKRQSVAFWCNPISGHATLYWYQQILGQGPKLLIQFQNNGVVDDSQLPKDRFSAERLKGVDSTLKIQPAKLEDSAVYLCASSLVRGSADTQYFGPGTRLTVL.

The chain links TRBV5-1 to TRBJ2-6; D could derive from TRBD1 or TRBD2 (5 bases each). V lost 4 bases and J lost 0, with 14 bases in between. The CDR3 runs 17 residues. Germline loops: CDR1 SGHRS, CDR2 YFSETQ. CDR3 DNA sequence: TGCGCCAGCAGCCCCGGGGCGCATAGCTCTGGGGCCAACGTCCTGACTTTC. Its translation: CASSPGAHSSGANVLTF. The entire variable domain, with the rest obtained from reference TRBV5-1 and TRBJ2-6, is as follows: KAGVTQTPRYLIKTRGQQVTLSCSPISGHRSVSWYQQTPGQGLQFLFEYFSETQRNKGNFPGRFSGRQFSNSRSEMNVSTLELGDSALYLCASSPGAHSSGANVLTFGAGSRLTVL.

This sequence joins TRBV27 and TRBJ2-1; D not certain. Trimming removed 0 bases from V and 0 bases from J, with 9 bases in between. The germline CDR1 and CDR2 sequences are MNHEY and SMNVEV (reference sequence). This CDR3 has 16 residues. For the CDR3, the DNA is TGTGCCAGCAGTTTATCGTCAAGTAGCTCCTACAATGAGCAGTTCTTC. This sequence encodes CASSLSSSSSYNEQFF.

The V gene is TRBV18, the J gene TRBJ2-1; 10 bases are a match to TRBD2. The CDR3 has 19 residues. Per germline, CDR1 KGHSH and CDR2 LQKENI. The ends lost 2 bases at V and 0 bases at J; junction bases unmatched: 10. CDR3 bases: TGTGCCAGCTCACCAGTTAGTACTAGCGGGGCGAGCTCCTACAATGAGCAGTTCTTC. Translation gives CASSPVSTSGASSYNEQFF.

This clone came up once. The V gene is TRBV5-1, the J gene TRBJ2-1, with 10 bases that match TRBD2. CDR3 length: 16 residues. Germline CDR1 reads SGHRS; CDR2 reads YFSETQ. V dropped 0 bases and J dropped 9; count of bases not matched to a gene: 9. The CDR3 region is CASSLAPAGGPGEQFF. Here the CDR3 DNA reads TGCGCCAGCAGCTTGGCCCCAGCGGGAGGGCCTGGTGAGCAGTTCTTC.

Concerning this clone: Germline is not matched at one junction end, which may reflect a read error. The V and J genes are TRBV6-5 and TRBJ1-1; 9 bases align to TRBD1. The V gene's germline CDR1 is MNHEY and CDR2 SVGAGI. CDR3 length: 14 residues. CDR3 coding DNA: TGTGCCAGCAGTGACTCGCCGGGACAGGGAAAAGCTTTCTTT. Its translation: CASSDSPGQGKAFF.

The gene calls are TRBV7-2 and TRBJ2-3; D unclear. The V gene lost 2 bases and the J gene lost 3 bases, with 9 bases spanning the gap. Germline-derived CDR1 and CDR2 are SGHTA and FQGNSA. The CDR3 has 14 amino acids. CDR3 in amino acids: CASSLRVTTDTQYF. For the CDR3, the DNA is TGTGCCAGCAGCTTACGGGTCACGACAGATACGCAGTATTTT.